The present T cell receptor (beta chain) was sequenced within a study of blood T cell repertoires in COVID-19. Study overall: Sites in the United States, Italy and Spain provided acute and convalescent COVID-19 samples.

Individuals drawn from about two dozen US areas were roughly 18 to 100 years old. Clinical histories supplied by participants themselves formed the basis of cohort assignment. Recovery meant two consecutive negative NP/OP PCR tests, professional clearance, or resolved symptoms. Sequencing was performed with immunoSEQ multiplex PCR; in TCRdb, only in-frame clones are kept and a portion is missing. The sample has approximately 200,000 clones; approximately 90% are singletons. This clone was recorded only once. Germline V gives CDR1 LNHNV, CDR2 YYDKDF (reference sequence). The CDR3 is 15 residues long. The ends were cut back, 6 bases at V and 6 bases at J, with 18 bases in the middle.

The chain employs TRBV15 and TRBJ2-1, with D tentatively TRBD2 (6 bases). The TCR sequence derives from a man aged 30-40 years who had recovered from COVID-19. Sequenced sample: PBMCs or T cells enriched from blood (not recorded which). CDR3 loop: CATSRYGDWVNEQFF. The CDR3 coding sequence is TGTGCCACCAGTAGATACGGGGACTGGGTCAATGAGCAGTTCTTC.